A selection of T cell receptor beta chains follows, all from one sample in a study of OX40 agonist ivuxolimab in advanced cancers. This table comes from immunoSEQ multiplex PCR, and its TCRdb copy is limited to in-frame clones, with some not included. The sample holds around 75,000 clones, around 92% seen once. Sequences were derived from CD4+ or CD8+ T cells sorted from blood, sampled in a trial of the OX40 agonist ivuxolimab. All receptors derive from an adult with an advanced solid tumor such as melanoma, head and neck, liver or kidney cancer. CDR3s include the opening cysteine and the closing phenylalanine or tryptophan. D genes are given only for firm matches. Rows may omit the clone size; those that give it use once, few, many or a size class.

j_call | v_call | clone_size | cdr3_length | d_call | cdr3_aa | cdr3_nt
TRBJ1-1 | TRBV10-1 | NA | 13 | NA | CASSEGGALAAFF | TGCGCCAGCAGTGAGGGCGGGGCCCTTGCGGCTTTCTTT
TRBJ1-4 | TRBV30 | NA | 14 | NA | CAQAGVRGGEKLFF | TGTGCCCAGGCGGGGGTCCGAGGGGGTGAAAAACTGTTTTTT
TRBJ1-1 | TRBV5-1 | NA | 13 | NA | CATAEGPGTEAFF | TGCGCCACGGCTGAGGGGCCGGGGACTGAAGCTTTCTTT
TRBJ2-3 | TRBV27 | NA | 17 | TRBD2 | CASSLWLAGGPRDTQYF | TGTGCCAGCAGTTTATGGCTAGCGGGAGGGCCTCGAGATACGCAGTATTTT
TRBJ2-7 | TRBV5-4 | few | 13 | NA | CASSLSSLGEQYF | TGTGCCAGCAGCTTGTCATCCCTCGGCGAGCAGTACTTC
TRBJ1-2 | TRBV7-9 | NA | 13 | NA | CASSQGPGQGYTF | TGTGCCAGCAGCCAGGGTCCTGGACAGGGCTACACCTTC
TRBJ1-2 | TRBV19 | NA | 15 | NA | CASHFGFETGKGYTF | TGTGCCAGCCACTTCGGTTTTGAGACAGGCAAAGGCTACACCTTC
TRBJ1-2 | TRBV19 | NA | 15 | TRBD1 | CASSPRTGGGYGYTF | TGTGCCAGTAGTCCGAGGACAGGGGGTGGCTATGGCTACACCTTC
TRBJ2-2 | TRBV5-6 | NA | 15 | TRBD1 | CASSLSGGDTGELFF | TGTGCCAGCAGCTTGTCAGGGGGAGACACCGGGGAGCTGTTTTTT
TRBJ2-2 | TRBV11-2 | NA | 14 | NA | CASGRDINTGELFF | TGTGCCAGCGGCCGGGACATTAACACCGGGGAGCTGTTTTTT
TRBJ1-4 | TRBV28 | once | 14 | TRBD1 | CASSQQGTNEKLFF | TGTGCCAGCAGCCAACAGGGGACTAATGAAAAACTGTTTTTT
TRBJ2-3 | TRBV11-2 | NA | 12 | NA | CASSLDRDTQYF | TGTGCCAGCAGCTTAGATCGGGATACGCAGTATTTT
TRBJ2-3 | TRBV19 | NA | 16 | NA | CASSILGNTRTDTQYF | TGTGCCAGTAGTATACTAGGCAACACCCGGACAGATACGCAGTATTTT
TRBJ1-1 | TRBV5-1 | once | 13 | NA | CASSFTAFTEAFF | TGCGCCAGCAGCTTCACAGCGTTCACTGAAGCTTTCTTT
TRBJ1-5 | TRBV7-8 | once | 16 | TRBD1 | CASSPRDGTGGQPQHF | TGTGCCAGCAGCCCCAGGGACGGGACAGGAGGACAGCCCCAGCATTTT
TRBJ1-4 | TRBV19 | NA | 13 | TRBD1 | CASRGTGDEKLFF | TGTGCCAGTAGGGGGACAGGGGATGAAAAACTGTTTTTT
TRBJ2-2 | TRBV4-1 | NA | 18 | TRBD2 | CASSQLSGRARRAGELFF | TGCGCCAGCAGCCAACTTAGCGGGAGAGCACGGCGGGCCGGGGAGCTGTTTTTT
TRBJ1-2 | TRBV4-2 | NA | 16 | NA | CASSQEGGPYNYGYTF | TGTGCCAGCAGCCAAGAGGGGGGGCCCTATAACTATGGCTACACCTTC
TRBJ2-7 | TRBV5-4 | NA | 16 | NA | CASSLVGHRPNGEQYF | TGTGCCAGCAGCTTGGTGGGACACAGACCGAACGGCGAGCAGTACTTC
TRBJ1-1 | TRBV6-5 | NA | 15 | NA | CASSYSGSLNTEAFF | TGTGCCAGCAGTTACTCAGGCAGCTTGAACACTGAAGCTTTCTTT
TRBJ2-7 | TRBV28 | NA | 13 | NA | CASLKTLLPEQYF | TGTGCCAGCCTCAAGACTCTCCTTCCCGAGCAGTACTTC
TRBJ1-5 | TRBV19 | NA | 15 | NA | CASTPTDYSNQPQHF | TGTGCCAGTACCCCCACCGACTATAGCAATCAGCCCCAGCATTTT
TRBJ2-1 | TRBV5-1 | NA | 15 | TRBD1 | CASSLYGTGNGEQFF | TGCGCCAGCAGCTTGTATGGGACAGGGAACGGCGAGCAGTTCTTC
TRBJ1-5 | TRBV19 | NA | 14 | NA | CASSPAGSNQPQHF | TGTGCCAGTAGCCCCGCGGGGAGCAATCAGCCCCAGCATTTT
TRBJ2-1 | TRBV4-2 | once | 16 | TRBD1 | CASSQADRASYNEQFF | TGTGCCAGCAGCCAAGCCGACAGGGCCTCCTACAATGAGCAGTTCTTC
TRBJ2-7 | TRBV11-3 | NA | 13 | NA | CASSLEGGHEQYF | TGTGCCAGCAGCTTAGAAGGGGGGCACGAGCAGTACTTC
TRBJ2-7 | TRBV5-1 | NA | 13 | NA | CASSSGSTYEQYF | TGCGCCAGCAGCTCCGGATCTACCTACGAGCAGTACTTC
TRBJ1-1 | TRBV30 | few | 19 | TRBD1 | CAWSVRGKVGQVMNTEAFF | TGTGCCTGGAGTGTACGGGGGAAGGTTGGACAGGTAATGAACACTGAAGCTTTCTTT
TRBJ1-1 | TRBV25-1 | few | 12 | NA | CASTNPSSGAFF | TGTGCCAGCACCAACCCATCGTCCGGGGCTTTCTTT
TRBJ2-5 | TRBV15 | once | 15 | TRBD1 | CATSRGDRGPETQYF | TGTGCCACCAGCAGAGGGGACAGGGGGCCAGAGACCCAGTACTTC
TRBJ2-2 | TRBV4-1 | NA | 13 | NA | CASSQGWTGELFF | TGCGCCAGCAGCCAGGGGTGGACCGGGGAGCTGTTTTTT
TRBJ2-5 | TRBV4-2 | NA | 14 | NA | CASSQAGNQETQYF | TGTGCCAGCAGCCAAGCCGGGAACCAAGAGACCCAGTACTTC
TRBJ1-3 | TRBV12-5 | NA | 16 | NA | CASGLLTTGRVNTIYF | TGTGCTAGTGGTTTGCTAACCACAGGGAGGGTAAACACCATATATTTT
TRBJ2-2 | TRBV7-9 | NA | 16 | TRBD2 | CATGTSGAWSTGELFF | TGTGCCACCGGGACTAGCGGGGCATGGAGCACCGGGGAGCTGTTTTTT
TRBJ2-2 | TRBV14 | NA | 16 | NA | CASSPPGRSGTGELFF | TGTGCCAGCAGCCCCCCCGGTCGTAGTGGCACCGGGGAGCTGTTTTTT
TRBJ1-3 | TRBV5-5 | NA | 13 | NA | CASSQTAGNTIYF | TGTGCCAGCAGCCAGACAGCTGGAAACACCATATATTTT
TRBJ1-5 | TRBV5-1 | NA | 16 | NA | CASSLGTDYSNQPQHF | TGCGCCAGCAGCTTGGGGACAGATTATAGCAATCAGCCCCAGCATTTT
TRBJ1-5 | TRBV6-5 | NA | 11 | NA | CASSTPEPQHF | TGTGCCAGCAGCACCCCCGAGCCCCAGCATTTT
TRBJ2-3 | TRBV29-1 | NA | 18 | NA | CSVEVPVGDFWRADTQYF | TGCAGCGTTGAAGTTCCCGTTGGGGACTTCTGGAGGGCAGATACGCAGTATTTT
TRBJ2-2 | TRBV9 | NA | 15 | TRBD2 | CASSTSGNIAGELFF | TGTGCCAGCAGCACTAGCGGGAATATAGCCGGGGAGCTGTTTTTT
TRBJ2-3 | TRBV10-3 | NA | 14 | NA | CAISGGTPTDTQYF | TGTGCCATCAGTGGGGGAACACCCACAGATACGCAGTATTTT
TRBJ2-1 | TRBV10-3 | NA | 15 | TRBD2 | CAIRTGTSGDNEQFF | TGTGCCATCAGGACCGGGACTAGCGGCGACAATGAGCAGTTCTTC
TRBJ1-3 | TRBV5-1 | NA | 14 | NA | CASSASGTQNTIYF | TGCGCCAGCAGCGCCTCCGGGACACAAAACACCATATATTTT
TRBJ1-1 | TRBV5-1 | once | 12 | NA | CASMGEHTEAFF | TGCGCCAGCATGGGGGAACACACTGAAGCTTTCTTT
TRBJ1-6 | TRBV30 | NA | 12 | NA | CAWSTWDSPLHF | TGTGCCTGGAGTACCTGGGATTCACCCCTCCACTTT
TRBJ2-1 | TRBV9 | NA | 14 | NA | CASSGGSPYNEQFF | TGTGCCAGCAGCGGTGGGAGTCCCTACAATGAGCAGTTCTTC
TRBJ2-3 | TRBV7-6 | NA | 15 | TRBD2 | CASSLEGLAADTQYF | TGTGCCAGCAGCTTAGAGGGACTAGCAGCAGATACGCAGTATTTT
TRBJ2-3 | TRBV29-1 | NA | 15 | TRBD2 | CSVGATGGGTDTQYF | TGCAGCGTTGGCGCTACGGGAGGGGGCACAGATACGCAGTATTTT
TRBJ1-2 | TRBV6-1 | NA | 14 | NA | CASTDPTGTYGYTF | TGTGCCAGCACCGATCCGACAGGAACCTATGGCTACACCTTC
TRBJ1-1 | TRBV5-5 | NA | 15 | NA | CASSLTGLMNTEAFF | TGTGCCAGCAGCTTGACAGGATTAATGAACACTGAAGCTTTCTTT
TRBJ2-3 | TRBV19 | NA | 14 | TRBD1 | CASSRQGATDTQYF | TGTGCCAGTAGTAGACAGGGGGCCACAGATACGCAGTATTTT
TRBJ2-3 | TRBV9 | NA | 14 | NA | CASSPSGVWDTQYF | TGTGCCAGCAGCCCCTCGGGGGTGTGGGATACGCAGTATTTT
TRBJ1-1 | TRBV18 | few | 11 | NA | CASSANTEAFF | TGTGCCAGCTCGGCGAACACTGAAGCTTTCTTT
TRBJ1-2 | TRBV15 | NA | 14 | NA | CATSRGREDYGYTF | TGTGCCACCAGCAGAGGGCGGGAGGACTATGGCTACACCTTC